These 8 T cell receptor beta chains came from one sample sequenced in a study of PD-L1 blockade in urothelial cancer. Time point: peripheral blood 6 weeks after treatment start. Libraries were prepared by immunoSEQ multiplex PCR; TCRdb keeps only in-frame clonotypes and omits some of them. The repertoire has some 110,000 clones, more than 85% of them found once; the top ten carry 3% to 4.5%. Here the sequenced sample was PBMCs, taken around atezolizumab (anti-PD-L1) treatment. Every receptor here comes from a man aged 60 to 69 with urothelial cancer.

This chain connects TRBV9 to TRBJ2-2, with 8 positions matching TRBD1. After removal of 3 bases from V and 4 bases from J, the junction contained 5 bases not matched to a gene. This CDR3 region has 15 residues. From germline, CDR1 is SGDLS and CDR2 YYNGEE. The DNA of the CDR3 is TGTGCCAGCAGCGCCAGTCAGGGGGCCACCGGGGAGCTGTTTTTT. Encoded protein: CASSASQGATGELFF.

This clone was observed a handful of times. The chain uses TRBV7-8 and TRBJ2-3; 9 bases line up with TRBD2. Trimming at V came to 5 bases and at J to 4 bases, leaving 4 bases not matched to a gene. This CDR3 region has 14 residues. From germline, CDR1 is SGHVS and CDR2 FQNEAQ. The CDR3 region has the DNA TGTGCCAGCAGCCGCCGGACTAGCGCAGATACGCAGTATTTT. Translation: CASSRRTSADTQYF.

This chain links TRBV19 with TRBJ2-1; D not certain. V lost 4 bases, J lost 7 bases, and 17 bases lay in between. The CDR3 is 15 amino acids. Germline CDR1 and CDR2: LNHDA and SQIVND (reference sequence). The CDR3 DNA follows: TGTGCCAGTAGTAATCCCTATAGTATCATTAATGAGCAGTTCTTC. The encoded protein is CASSNPYSIINEQFF.

This sequence joins TRBV6-5 and TRBJ2-7; 10 nucleotides align to TRBD2. The V gene end was trimmed by 5 bases and the J gene end by 2 bases; junction bases not matched to a gene: 3. This CDR3 is built from 14 residues. Germline V CDR1 and CDR2: MNHEY, SVGAGI. CDR3 loop: CASSPSGRAYEQYF. The CDR3 bases are TGTGCCAGCAGTCCGAGCGGGAGGGCCTACGAGCAGTACTTC.

This clone was seen a single time. The V and J genes are TRBV2 and TRBJ1-6; D is unresolved. Germline V CDR1 and CDR2: SNHLY, FYNNEI. Trimming took off 6 bases at V and 10 bases at J, with 13 bases between the two ends. This CDR3 is 13 amino acids long. CDR3 sequence: CASRSERESPLHF. The CDR3 region has the DNA TGTGCCAGCAGAAGTGAGAGAGAATCACCCCTCCACTTT.

Turning to this clone: An end of the junction does not agree with germline; a read error may underlie this. The J gene is TRBJ2-1, the V gene TRBV7-2; no clear D gene. CDR1 is SGHTA, CDR2 FQGNSA, per germline. The CDR3 length is 13 residues. This CDR3 is CASSSLMRSAIIF. Here the CDR3 DNA reads TGTGCCAGCAGCTCCCTTATGAGGTCGGCCATCATCTTC.

This clone appeared a single time. The rearrangement joins TRBV7-8 to TRBJ2-1; no clear D. With 1 base removed from V and 6 bases from J, the gap between germline ends came to 13 bases. Germline V lookup: CDR1 SGHVS, CDR2 FQNEAQ. The CDR3 totals 15 residues. In nucleotides, the CDR3 is TGTGCCAGCAGCTTAGACTCTCTCTCCCTCAATGAGCAGTTCTTC. This sequence encodes CASSLDSLSLNEQFF. The variable domain in full, completed from reference TRBV7-8 and TRBJ2-1, reads GAGVSQSPRYKVAKRGQDVALRCDPISGHVSLFWYQQALGQGPEFLTYFQNEAQLDKSGLPSDRFFAERPEGSVSTLKIQRTQQEDSAVYLCASSLDSLSLNEQFFGPGTRLTVL.

The V call is TRBV14, the J call TRBJ1-1; no clear D. The V end lost 4 bases, the J end lost 11 bases, and 17 bases lay between the germline ends. CDR1 SGHDN and CDR2 FVKESK come from the germline V gene. CDR3 size: 13 residues. The CDR3 bases are TGTGCCAGCAGCCTCCACTCCTCCCCCGAGGCTTTCTTT. Translation gives CASSLHSSPEAFF.